Listed below are T cell receptor beta chains from one sample, sequenced in a study of T-cell memory formation after mild COVID-19. TCRdb reprocessed the 5' RACE reads with MiXCR, giving one entry per CDR3 protein. The table has fewer than 350,000 distinct CDR3 sequences, around 8% seen once. Sequencing was performed on PBMCs or a T cell subset sorted from them (not recorded which). The source of these receptors is a man aged 18 to 30 who had mild COVID-19 (a few samples of this study predate the infection). Cell type and time point are not known. CDR3s include the opening cysteine and the closing phenylalanine or tryptophan. D genes are given only for firm matches. Clone size, where shown, is once, few, many, or a class for clones that have expanded.

j_call | d_call | clone_size | v_call | cdr3_nt | cdr3_aa
TRBJ1-2 | NA | few | TRBV20-1 | TGCAGTGTTCCGGACAATTTGCTCTATGGCTACACCTTC | CSVPDNLLYGYTF
TRBJ1-2 | TRBD1 | NA | TRBV10-3 | TGTGCCATCAGTGAAGACAGGGCGAGGGATGGCTACACCTTC | CAISEDRARDGYTF
TRBJ1-3 | NA | NA | TRBV5-1 | TGCGCCAGCAGCGTTGACCTCTCTGGAAACACCATATATTTT | CASSVDLSGNTIYF
TRBJ2-5 | NA | many | TRBV5-1 | TGCGCCAGCAGCTTGGGAGACTACATCCAAGAGACCCAGTACTTC | CASSLGDYIQETQYF
TRBJ2-5 | TRBD2 | NA | TRBV12-3/TRBV12-4 | TGTGCCAGCAGTTATGCCGGGACTATGCAAGAGACCCAGTACTTC | CASSYAGTMQETQYF
TRBJ2-5 | NA | few | TRBV27 | TGTGCCAGCAGCTCCCTACCTGGGGGGGGCATAGAGACCCAGTACTTC | CASSSLPGGGIETQYF
TRBJ1-2 | TRBD1 | few | TRBV6-1 | TGTGCCAGCCTGAGACAGGGGGCCGGCTACACCTTC | CASLRQGAGYTF
TRBJ1-2 | NA | NA | TRBV7-9 | TGTGCCAGCAGCCGACAGCCTTCTAAAGGCTACACCTTC | CASSRQPSKGYTF
TRBJ2-7 | NA | NA | TRBV30 | TGTGCCTGGAGTGGGACTACCGAGCAGTACTTC | CAWSGTTEQYF
TRBJ1-1 | NA | NA | TRBV12-3/TRBV12-4 | TGTGCCAGCAGTTTCTTCCCAGCTGAAGCTTTCTTT | CASSFFPAEAFF
TRBJ2-6 | TRBD2 | NA | TRBV5-4 | TGTGCCAGCAGCCCCCAGTGGGGTAGCGGGGACCGCTCTGGGGCCAACGTCCTGACTTTC | CASSPQWGSGDRSGANVLTF
TRBJ2-5 | NA | NA | TRBV12-3/TRBV12-4 | TGTGCCAGCAGGCCCCGGGACCCCGGGGCGGATGAGACCCAGTACTTC | CASRPRDPGADETQYF
TRBJ1-1 | TRBD1 | NA | TRBV6-2/TRBV6-3 | TGTGCCAGCAGTTACTCCGACAGGGGGGCTTTCTTT | CASSYSDRGAFF
TRBJ1-5 | NA | few | TRBV7-2 | TGTGCCAGCAGCTTAGGACGTGGACGGGGAGCCCAGCATTTT | CASSLGRGRGAQHF
TRBJ2-5 | NA | few | TRBV5-1 | TGCGCCAGCAGCTTGGGGCTGCCAGACGAGACCCAGTACTTC | CASSLGLPDETQYF